Listed here is a single T cell receptor (beta chain). Generated by immunoSEQ multiplex PCR, the TCRdb table keeps only in-frame clones and is missing some. The sample includes 90,000 to 95,000 clones, roughly four fifths of them seen just once. The data were taken from a study of cytotoxic CD8 clonotypes in ibrutinib-treated CLL. TCR beta libraries used about 1.9 micrograms of DNA from cryopreserved PBMCs. After removal of 4 bases from V and 0 bases from J, the junction contained 6 bases not matched to a gene. CDR3 size: 16 residues. Per the germline V gene, CDR1 is SGHNT and CDR2 is YYREEE (reference sequence).

The sequenced sample was PBMCs, obtained after 24 months of ibrutinib treatment. This receptor was identified in a human donor with chronic lymphocytic leukemia. The chain employs TRBV5-4 and TRBJ2-5; 10 nucleotides align to TRBD2. The CDR3 DNA is TGTGCCAGCAGCCCGACTAGCGGGCCGTACCAAGAGACCCAGTACTTC. Amino acid sequence: CASSPTSGPYQETQYF.